This T cell receptor beta chain was identified in a study of identical twins. Findings and caveats of the study: Twin-shared out-of-frame alpha sequences were enriched for low generation probability. Where beta out-of-frame sequences were concerned, excess twin sharing was weaker.

In germline, CDR1 is SGHTA, CDR2 FQGNSA. The CDR3 contains 12 residues. Trimming shortened V by 11 bases and J by 5 bases, and 15 bases separated the two germline ends. TCRdb ran MiXCR on the 5' RACE reads and lists one entry per CDR3 protein. The table shows 310,000 or so distinct CDR3 sequences, with roughly 9.8% occurring only once. This clonotype was observed a handful of times. Its target is unknown. This same sample was also part of a study on yellow fever vaccine responses in identical twins.

This TCR was sampled from a young woman in good health. The sequenced material came from CD8+ T cells sorted from blood. The chain has TRBV7-2 and TRBJ2-5; TRBD2 is a possible D gene (7 bases). Here the CDR3 reads CAGAGAEETQYF. For the CDR3, the DNA is TGTGCCGGGGCGGGGGCGGAGGAGACCCAGTACTTC.